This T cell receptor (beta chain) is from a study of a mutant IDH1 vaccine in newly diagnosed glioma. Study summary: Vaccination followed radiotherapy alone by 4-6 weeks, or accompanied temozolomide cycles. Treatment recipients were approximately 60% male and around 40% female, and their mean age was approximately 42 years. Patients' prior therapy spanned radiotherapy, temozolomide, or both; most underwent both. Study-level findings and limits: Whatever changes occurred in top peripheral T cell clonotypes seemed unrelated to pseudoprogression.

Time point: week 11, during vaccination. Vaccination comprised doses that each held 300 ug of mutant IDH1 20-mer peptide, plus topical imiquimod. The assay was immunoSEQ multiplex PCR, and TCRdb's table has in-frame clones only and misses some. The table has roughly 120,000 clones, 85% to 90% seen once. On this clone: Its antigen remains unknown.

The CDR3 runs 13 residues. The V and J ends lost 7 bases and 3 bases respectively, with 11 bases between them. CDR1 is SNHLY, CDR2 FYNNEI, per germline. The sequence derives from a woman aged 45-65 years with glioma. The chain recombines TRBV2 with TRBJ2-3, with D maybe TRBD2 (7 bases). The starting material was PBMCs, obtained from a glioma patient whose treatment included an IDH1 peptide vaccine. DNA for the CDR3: TGTGCCAGCAATAGGGGGGGTACAGATACGCAGTATTTT. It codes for CASNRGGTDTQYF.